This TCR beta chain is drawn from a study of identical twins (TCRdb year 2016). Background for the entire study: The study deep-sequenced TCR alpha and beta repertoires from monozygotic twins, unrelated adults of various ages and cord blood to test whether fetal clonotypes persist. To rule out contamination, the twin experiments were replicated at different times with different library preparation protocols. What the study reported, not specific to this receptor: Out-of-frame TCR alpha sequences shared between twins showed an excess of low generation-probability sequences compared with coincidental sharing between unrelated individuals. Invariant T cells such as MAIT and iNKT could partly confound zero-insertion analyses, though diverse VJ usage argued against this for most clonotypes. Fewer insertions were carried by abundant cord blood beta clonotypes, a similar but weaker trend appeared in young adult naive repertoires, and no such trend appeared in memory repertoires. Out-of-frame TCR alpha sharing in monozygotic twins was systematically underestimated by recombination models, whereas sharing between unrelated individuals was in agreement with the recombination models. The excess sharing between twins in beta out-of-frame sequences was weaker because fewer shared sequences reduced the signal-to-noise ratio. Because the same donors could not be followed over many years, conclusions were based on cross-sectional statistical analysis.

Every donor in the study was a healthy Caucasian. To note about this clonotype: Its antigen is currently not known. Base qualities are not recorded, but no much larger clone differs from it by a single base.

The library was generated by 5' RACE. TCRdb names Illumina HiSeq 2000 as the instrument used. A universal primer binding site was added through template switching, and the final cDNA carried a unique molecular identifier so that TCR cDNA molecules could be counted accurately. First-strand cDNA for TCR alpha and beta chains was synthesized from specific primers in the conserved constant-segment region. Each cDNA library was double barcoded, with a SMART-Mk sample barcode plus Illumina barcodes, to control for contamination. TruSeq adapter sequences along with Illumina sample barcodes were introduced in two successive PCR steps. Sequencing of the TCR alpha and beta cDNA libraries was done on the Illumina HiSeq platform using custom primers. In the paper's pipeline: MiGEC processed the raw reads to extract unique molecular identifiers, while MiXCR was used to determine the CDR3 positions. For each individual, recombination models were inferred using an EM algorithm with the repgenHMM and IGoR tools. Shared clonotypes were analyzed with the tcR package in R, and sharing was normalized by the product of cloneset sizes. Out-of-frame nonproductive sequences were analyzed to study raw recombination free of thymic and clonal selection effects. The raw public data were reprocessed by TCRdb itself: fastp quality trimming at Q25, MiXCR clonotype calling, in-frame beta chains only. For every CDR3 protein sequence, its rows merge into one entry that carries the most common genes and DNA. Clone size and V and J calls follow TCRdb, not the original study. This sample lists around 1.7 million distinct CDR3 sequences; more than 30% were detected once. Roughly 0.3% of the sample goes to the ten largest clones.

Reading the germline V gene gives CDR1 MGHRA and CDR2 YSYEKL. The CDR3 runs 16 residues from the cysteine to the phenylalanine. Only the CDR3 DNA is retained, 48 bases long and in frame from the first base. Trimming takes 3 bases from V and 0 bases from J, and the germline ends sit 12 bases apart. This chain joins TRBV4-1 to TRBJ1-5, with the D gene uncertain. Sequenced material: cord blood. This TCR was sampled from a newborn girl in good health. The CDR3 protein sequence reads: CASSHVPGPSNQPQHF. The DNA sequence is TGCGCCAGCAGCCACGTTCCCGGGCCTAGCAATCAGCCCCAGCATTTT.